Listed below are T cell receptor beta chains from one sample, sequenced in a study of blood T cell repertoires in COVID-19. Measured with immunoSEQ multiplex PCR; TCRdb has only the in-frame clones, and not every one. Of around 140,000 clones in the sample, about 91% were seen once. Source material: peripheral blood. Receptors originate from a woman aged 45 to 65 with acute or convalescent COVID-19. CDR3s include the opening cysteine and the closing phenylalanine or tryptophan. D genes are given only for firm matches. Part of the rows lack a size; the others show once, few, many or a class for expanded clones.

j_call clone_size d_call v_call cdr3_aa cdr3_nt
TRBJ2-5 NA NA TRBV7-3 CASSRDRSGTETQYF TGTGCCAGCAGCCGAGACAGGTCAGGGACGGAGACCCAGTACTTC
TRBJ2-4 NA TRBD2 TRBV7-2 CASSRLAGGPKNIQYF TGTGCCAGCAGCCGGCTAGCGGGGGGGCCCAAAAACATTCAGTACTTC
TRBJ1-2 NA NA TRBV19 CASTLSTNAYGYTF TGTGCCAGTACCCTATCTACGAATGCATATGGCTACACCTTC
TRBJ1-1 NA NA TRBV5-1 CASSATGYTEAFF TGCGCCAGCAGCGCAACAGGGTACACTGAAGCTTTCTTT
TRBJ1-1 once TRBD1 TRBV19 CASIRGQASRANTEAFF TGTGCCAGTATCCGCGGACAGGCTAGTCGTGCGAACACTGAAGCTTTCTTT
TRBJ1-1 NA TRBD1 TRBV18 CASSPGQGFENTEAFF TGTGCCAGCTCACCGGGACAGGGGTTTGAGAACACTGAAGCTTTCTTT
TRBJ2-7 NA NA TRBV30 CAWSHLGTALYEQYF TGTGCCTGGAGTCATCTTGGGACTGCGTTATACGAGCAGTACTTC
TRBJ2-7 NA TRBD1 TRBV9 CASSVAGGGSYEQYF TGTGCCAGCAGCGTAGCAGGGGGTGGGTCCTACGAGCAGTACTTC
TRBJ1-2 NA TRBD1 TRBV29-1 CSVLGTGALNYGYTF TGCAGCGTTCTGGGGACAGGGGCCCTTAACTATGGCTACACCTTC
TRBJ2-7 NA NA TRBV18 CASSPPYRPYEQYF TGTGCCAGCTCACCACCCTACAGACCCTACGAGCAGTACTTC
TRBJ1-5 NA TRBD1 TRBV2 CASRETGASNQPQHF TGTGCCAGCAGGGAAACAGGGGCAAGCAATCAGCCCCAGCATTTT
TRBJ2-5 NA TRBD2 TRBV5-1 CASSLMTSGNQETQYF TGCGCCAGCAGCCTGATGACTAGCGGGAATCAAGAGACCCAGTACTTC
TRBJ2-3 once NA TRBV12-3/TRBV12-4 CASTWTTTDTQYF TGTGCCAGCACCTGGACTACCACAGATACGCAGTATTTT
TRBJ2-3 NA TRBD2 TRBV7-2 CASSPLRDYSLTDTQYF TGTGCCAGCAGCCCACTACGGGACTACAGTCTTACAGATACGCAGTATTTT
TRBJ1-5 NA TRBD1 TRBV7-3 CASSQTGGDQPQHF TGTGCCAGCAGCCAGACAGGGGGCGATCAGCCCCAGCATTTT
TRBJ1-1 NA TRBD1 TRBV7-3 CASSLETGRRAFF TGTGCCAGCAGCTTAGAGACAGGGAGGCGTGCTTTCTTT
TRBJ1-1 NA NA TRBV11-3 CASSFGLTEAFF TGTGCCAGCAGTTTTGGGCTCACTGAAGCTTTCTTT
TRBJ2-7 NA NA TRBV15 CATSRDRADEQYF TGTGCCACCAGCAGAGATCGAGCTGACGAGCAGTACTTC
TRBJ2-7 NA NA TRBV11-3 CASSLGGHRSHEQYF TGTGCCAGCAGCTTAGGGGGACATAGGTCCCACGAGCAGTACTTC
TRBJ2-3 NA TRBD2 TRBV11-3 CASSSAISGGAGDTQYF TGTGCCAGCAGCTCCGCCATTAGCGGGGGGGCCGGAGATACGCAGTATTTT
TRBJ1-2 once NA TRBV2 CASSDRGKGYGYTF TGTGCCAGCAGTGATCGGGGGAAGGGCTATGGCTACACCTTC
TRBJ2-2 NA TRBD1 TRBV24-1 CATSDRRDRRGGELFF TGTGCCACCAGTGATAGAAGGGACAGGAGAGGCGGGGAGCTGTTTTTT
TRBJ2-1 NA TRBD2 TRBV24-1 CATSDRRASGSNEQFF TGTGCCACCAGTGATCGGCGGGCTAGCGGGAGCAATGAGCAGTTCTTC
TRBJ2-5 NA TRBD2 TRBV7-2 CASSYSGRQETQYF TGTGCCAGCAGCTATAGCGGGCGCCAAGAGACCCAGTACTTC
TRBJ2-2 NA TRBD1 TRBV20-1 CSASDPGQGSTGELFF TGCAGTGCTAGTGACCCGGGACAGGGAAGCACCGGGGAGCTGTTTTTT
TRBJ2-2 NA TRBD2 TRBV3-1/TRBV3-2 CASSRIPGTSGYTGELFF TGTGCCAGCAGCCGCATACCCGGGACTAGCGGCTACACCGGGGAGCTGTTTTTT
TRBJ1-2 NA NA TRBV7-9 CASSRQGFGYTF TGTGCCAGCAGCCGGCAGGGCTTTGGCTACACCTTC
TRBJ2-2 NA TRBD1 TRBV5-8 CASSWDRGPSDTGELFF TGTGCCAGCAGCTGGGACAGGGGGCCCTCCGATACCGGGGAGCTGTTTTTT
TRBJ2-1 NA NA TRBV27 CASTPDRGGYNEQFF TGTGCCAGCACCCCGGACAGAGGAGGATACAATGAGCAGTTCTTC
TRBJ2-5 NA TRBD1 TRBV9 CASSGYRGGAWETQYF TGTGCCAGCAGCGGCTACAGGGGTGGGGCTTGGGAGACCCAGTACTTC
TRBJ2-1 many TRBD2 TRBV6-5 CASRAGLIYGEQFF TGTGCCAGCAGGGCGGGACTAATTTACGGCGAGCAGTTCTTC
TRBJ1-2 NA TRBD1 TRBV4-1 CASQKDRSEHYGYTF TGCGCCAGCCAGAAGGACAGGTCGGAGCACTATGGCTACACCTTC
TRBJ2-7 NA TRBD1 TRBV9 CASSVMTGEGEQYF TGTGCCAGCAGCGTAATGACAGGGGAAGGCGAGCAGTACTTC
TRBJ1-4 NA NA TRBV19 CASSMNLGLNEKLFF TGTGCCAGTAGTATGAATCTGGGCCTTAATGAAAAACTGTTTTTT
TRBJ1-2 NA NA TRBV29-1 CSGGSNYGYTF TGCAGCGGGGGGTCGAACTATGGCTACACCTTC
TRBJ2-7 NA TRBD2 TRBV6-2/TRBV6-3 CASSHPGLASSQQYF TGTGCCAGCAGCCACCCGGGACTAGCCAGTAGTCAGCAGTACTTC
TRBJ2-7 NA TRBD2 TRBV10-3 CAISYGLAGESEQYF TGTGCCATCAGTTATGGACTAGCGGGAGAATCCGAGCAGTACTTC
TRBJ2-5 NA NA TRBV6-5 CASNPTGPGETQYF TGTGCCAGCAATCCTACAGGCCCCGGGGAGACCCAGTACTTC
TRBJ1-2 once TRBD1 TRBV28 CASSHPGQDYGYTF TGTGCCAGCAGTCATCCGGGACAGGATTATGGCTACACCTTC
TRBJ2-7 NA NA TRBV30 CAWNDNPRSYEQYF TGTGCCTGGAATGATAATCCGCGCTCCTACGAGCAGTACTTC
TRBJ1-3 NA TRBD1 TRBV7-8 CASSTRTGTYGNTIYF TGTGCCAGCAGCACGAGGACAGGGACCTACGGAAACACCATATATTTT
TRBJ2-5 NA TRBD2 TRBV24-1 CATSDQGLAGEETQYF TGTGCCACCAGTGACCAGGGACTAGCGGGAGAGGAGACCCAGTACTTC
TRBJ2-4 NA NA TRBV4-1 CASSQDSRGKNIQYF TGCGCCAGCAGCCAAGATTCAAGGGGTAAAAACATTCAGTACTTC
TRBJ2-7 NA NA TRBV11-3 CASSPWGGQSEQYF TGTGCCAGCAGCCCCTGGGGGGGCCAGAGCGAGCAGTACTTC
TRBJ1-5 NA TRBD1 TRBV24-1 CATSDSDRGQPQHF TGTGCCACCAGTGATTCCGACAGGGGACAGCCCCAGCATTTT
TRBJ2-1 NA NA TRBV30 CAWSRGRNNEQFF TGTGCCTGGAGCCGAGGTCGAAACAATGAGCAGTTCTTC
TRBJ1-5 NA TRBD1 TRBV5-1 CASSLGQAQNQPQHF TGCGCCAGCAGCCTGGGACAGGCCCAGAATCAGCCCCAGCATTTT
TRBJ2-3 NA TRBD2 TRBV10-3 CAITPRGLAGGSTDTQYF TGTGCCATCACCCCGAGGGGACTAGCGGGAGGAAGCACAGATACGCAGTATTTT
TRBJ1-1 NA NA TRBV4-1 CASSRVLMNTEAFF TGCGCCAGCAGCCGCGTCCTGATGAACACTGAAGCTTTCTTT
TRBJ1-4 NA TRBD1 TRBV19 CASSGWTGNEKLFF TGTGCCAGTAGTGGGTGGACAGGGAATGAAAAACTGTTTTTT
TRBJ2-2 NA NA TRBV9 CASSGRAYTGELFF TGTGCCAGCAGCGGGAGGGCGTACACCGGGGAGCTGTTTTTT
TRBJ2-2 NA NA TRBV11-2 CASSLARNTGELFF TGTGCCAGCAGCTTAGCCCGGAACACCGGGGAGCTGTTTTTT
TRBJ2-1 NA TRBD2 TRBV19 CASSKRGGGDSYNEQFF TGTGCCAGTAGTAAACGGGGCGGGGGAGACTCCTACAATGAGCAGTTCTTC
TRBJ1-6 NA NA TRBV6-5 CASRSSYNSPLHF TGTGCCAGCAGGAGCTCCTATAATTCACCCCTCCACTTT